There are a few counts of the clone carrying this T cell receptor (beta chain). The data belong to a study of control samples from healthy donors and cancer patients. V gave up 1 base and J gave up 3 bases; unmatched junction bases: 6. The CDR3 has 16 amino acids. CDR1 is SGHAT and CDR2 is FQNNGV in the germline V gene. Profiling relied on immunoSEQ multiplex PCR, and the TCRdb table lists in-frame clones only, not all of them. The sample has 110,000 or so clones; approximately 80% are singletons. The sequenced sample consisted of blood. The chain uses TRBV11-2 and TRBJ2-1, with 7 nucleotides matching TRBD2. This receptor was obtained from a man aged 18 to 30 in good health. The CDR3 loop is CASSLAGSGHYNEQFF. The CDR3 DNA is TGTGCCAGCAGCTTAGCCGGTAGCGGGCACTACAATGAGCAGTTCTTC.